A selection of T cell receptor beta chains follows, all from one sample in a study of T-cell reconstitution after alpha-beta-depleted transplantation in children. TCRdb called the PCR reads again in MiXCR, with one record for every CDR3 protein. The table has around 440,000 distinct CDR3 sequences, roughly 16% seen once. Source: PBMCs, mostly from graft donor cells, taken 360 days after TCRalphabeta/CD19-depleted stem cell transplant. Receptors were obtained from a boy in the first two years of life who had a stem cell transplant for Wiskott-Aldrich syndrome, so the T cells may come from the graft donor. Both conserved end residues are part of each CDR3. Fields, in order: V gene, clone size, D gene, J gene, CDR3 DNA, CDR3 protein. A D gene is named only where the DNA matches it firmly. Size is omitted from some rows. Given values are once, few, many or a class for expanded clones.

TRBV3-1	many	TRBD2	TRBJ2-3	TGTGCCAGCAGCCAAGATTTGGGACTAGCTTACCGGTGGTACACAGATACGCAGTATTTT	CASSQDLGLAYRWYTDTQYF
TRBV5-1	.	TRBD2	TRBJ2-1	TGCGCCAGCAGCTTTCCCCGGACTAGCGGGGCTAGCTCCTACAATGAGCAGTTCTTC	CASSFPRTSGASSYNEQFF
TRBV20-1	few	.	TRBJ2-7	TGCAGTGCTAGAGATCCATGGCAGGGCCCGTACGAGCAGTACTTC	CSARDPWQGPYEQYF
TRBV20-1	few	.	TRBJ1-2	TGCAGTGCTAGCAGAGGGCAGCGGCCTTTGGGGTATGGCTACACCTTC	CSASRGQRPLGYGYTF
TRBV3-1	.	.	TRBJ2-3	TGTGCCAGCAGCTCTATTGCGGGGGCGGCGGATACGCAGTATTTT	CASSSIAGAADTQYF
TRBV20-1	.	.	TRBJ2-1	TGCAGTGCTAGGGTTAGCTTCACCAACAATGAGCAGTTCTTC	CSARVSFTNNEQFF
TRBV19	.	.	TRBJ2-2	TGTGCCAGTAGTATCCCTGGGGGATCGGGCGGGGAGCTGTTTTTT	CASSIPGGSGGELFF
TRBV7-2	few	.	TRBJ2-7	TGTGCCAGCAGCTCGTGGACGGGCTTTTCCTACGAGCAGTACTTC	CASSSWTGFSYEQYF
TRBV20-1	few	.	TRBJ2-7	TGCAGTGTTACCCGGGACGCGTCATACGAGCAGTACTTC	CSVTRDASYEQYF
TRBV12-3/TRBV12-4	few	TRBD1	TRBJ1-5	TGTGCCAGCACTTACAGGGGAGACTCCACCCTGCCCCAGCATTTT	CASTYRGDSTLPQHF
TRBV6-1	.	TRBD1	TRBJ2-2	TGTGCCAGCGGGACAGTAAACACCGGGGAGCTGTTTTTT	CASGTVNTGELFF
TRBV5-1	.	.	TRBJ2-3	TGCGCCAGCAGCCCATCGGACCATACGCAGTATTTT	CASSPSDHTQYF
TRBV11-2	.	.	TRBJ2-7	TGTGCCAGCAGCTTACCCCCAGGCCAGCCTACTTGGTACGAGCAGTACTTC	CASSLPPGQPTWYEQYF
TRBV7-2	.	TRBD1	TRBJ1-1	TGTGCCAGCAGGTTCGGACAGGGAAGGACTGAAGCTTTCTTT	CASRFGQGRTEAFF
TRBV5-5	few	.	TRBJ2-5	TGTGCCAGCAGCTTCCCACGGGGCCAAGAGACCCAGTACTTC	CASSFPRGQETQYF
TRBV5-1	few	.	TRBJ2-1	TGCGCCAGCAGCTTGGCCAGGCTAGTTTCGTACAATGAGCAGTTCTTC	CASSLARLVSYNEQFF
TRBV7-9	few	TRBD2	TRBJ2-7	TGTGCCAGCAGCTTAGGACTAGCGGGAGGGAGCTCCTACGAGCAGTACTTC	CASSLGLAGGSSYEQYF
TRBV7-6	.	TRBD2	TRBJ2-1	TGTGCCAGCAGCTTAATGAAAGCGGGAGGGTACAATGAGCAGTTCTTC	CASSLMKAGGYNEQFF
TRBV5-5	few	.	TRBJ2-7	TGTGCCAGCAGCTTCGGACAGGTTGGGGGGGGTTCCGAGCAGTACTTC	CASSFGQVGGGSEQYF
TRBV9	.	.	TRBJ2-5	TGTGCCAGCAGCGTAAGGGTTGGCAGGCAAGAGACCCAGTACTTC	CASSVRVGRQETQYF
TRBV24-1	few	TRBD2	TRBJ2-5	TGTGCCACCAGTGAGGCCGGGACTAGCGGGGAGACCCAGTACTTC	CATSEAGTSGETQYF
TRBV5-1	few	.	TRBJ2-3	TGCGCCAGCAGCTTTCAGCCTAACCTAGCTAGCACAGATACGCAGTATTTT	CASSFQPNLASTDTQYF
TRBV5-1	few	TRBD2	TRBJ2-4	TGCGCCAGCAGCTTGAGCGGGGGGGGAGCCAAAAACATTCAGTACTTC	CASSLSGGGAKNIQYF
TRBV29-1	few	.	TRBJ2-7	TGCAGCGTTGTAGGACGGAGCTCCTACGAGCAGTACTTC	CSVVGRSSYEQYF
TRBV11-2	.	TRBD2	TRBJ2-1	TGTGCCAGCAGCTTTGGGACTAGCCAGTTCTTC	CASSFGTSQFF
TRBV6-1	.	.	TRBJ1-5	TGTGCCAGCAGTGTTAGCGGGTCGGGTAGCAGGAATCAGCCCCAGCATTTT	CASSVSGSGSRNQPQHF
TRBV20-1	.	.	TRBJ2-4	TGCAGTGCTAGCCCTAGCAGCGGGCCCAAAAACATTCAGTACTTC	CSASPSSGPKNIQYF
TRBV5-4	few	TRBD2	TRBJ2-1	TGTGCCAGCTCCGTAGCGGGAGGGCCTTTGGATGAGCAGTTCTTC	CASSVAGGPLDEQFF
TRBV12-3/TRBV12-4	few	.	TRBJ1-6	TGTGCCAGCAGTTTCTGGGGAGGATCACCCCTCCACTTT	CASSFWGGSPLHF
TRBV2	few	TRBD2	TRBJ2-3	TGTGCCAGCAGTGAAAGAGCGGGAGGTGGGCTAACGCAGTATTTT	CASSERAGGGLTQYF
TRBV2	few	.	TRBJ2-2	TGTGCCAGCAGTCCAGACACTACCGGGGAGCTGTTTTTT	CASSPDTTGELFF
TRBV2	.	.	TRBJ1-1	TGTGCCAGCTCCCGGGGCAGCTTCGCGGACACTGAAGCTTTCTTT	CASSRGSFADTEAFF
TRBV20-1	few	.	TRBJ2-2	TGCAGTGCCGTTACAGCCCCTCCGAACACCGGGGAGCTGTTTTTT	CSAVTAPPNTGELFF
TRBV30	.	.	TRBJ2-1	TGTGCCTGGAGTCCCCCCGGGCGGGACTTTGAGCAGTTCTTC	CAWSPPGRDFEQFF
TRBV18	.	TRBD1	TRBJ1-5	TGTGCCAGCTCACCATTCAGGGGGCGGGCAGATCAGCCCCAGCATTTT	CASSPFRGRADQPQHF
TRBV12-3/TRBV12-4	.	.	TRBJ2-3	TGTGCCAGCAGTCCGGAGACAGATACGCAGTATTTT	CASSPETDTQYF
TRBV4-1	few	.	TRBJ2-1	TGCGCCAGCAGCCAAGGCCCCCGCTCCTACAATGAGCAGTTCTTC	CASSQGPRSYNEQFF
TRBV5-1	.	TRBD1	TRBJ2-7	TGCGCCAGCAGCGCCCGGGACAGAGGCGAGCAGTACTTC	CASSARDRGEQYF
TRBV6-1	.	.	TRBJ1-3	TGTGCCAGCAGACAGGGAGGGGCGGGAAACACCATATATTTT	CASRQGGAGNTIYF
TRBV11-1	.	.	TRBJ2-2	TGTGCCAGCAGCTTGACGGCCGGGGAGCTGTTTTTT	CASSLTAGELFF
TRBV25-1	many	.	TRBJ1-2	TGTGCCAGCAGAGACAGCCTGGGTGCTGGCTACACCTTC	CASRDSLGAGYTF